This TCR beta chain was obtained from a study of response to subunit inactivated influenza vaccine (dated by TCRdb to the late 2010s). Concerning the study at large: Deep quantitative T cell receptor repertoire profiling was used in the study to track responses to a trivalent subunit inactivated influenza vaccine.

Study-wide conclusions, independent of this receptor: The authors suggested that each seasonal influenza vaccination may recruit only a limited number of new T cells.

A word on this clonotype: Its antigen is still unknown. No base quality values were provided; no much bigger clone lies one nucleotide off.

CDR1 and CDR2 are read off the germline V gene as SGDLS and YYNGEE. Including cysteine and phenylalanine, the CDR3 has 15 amino acids. Left in the record is the CDR3 DNA by itself, 45 bases read in frame from the first base. V is pruned by 4 bases and J by 4 bases, leaving 8 bases of the junction without a gene match. Library preparation employed RT-PCR. The instrument was an Illumina HiSeq 2500. TCRdb ran its own pipeline on the public reads, namely fastp trimming at Q25 and MiXCR clone calling, and kept in-frame beta chains. Each entry merges the rows of one CDR3 protein and shows their most common DNA and genes. The sample yields around 790,000 distinct CDR3 sequences; 20% to 25% were counted once. Clones ranked in the top ten supply 10% to 13% of the sample.

The starting material was PBMCs from blood, obtained around 5 days after vaccination. Recombination linked TRBV9 to TRBJ2-3; 8 bases in between match TRBD2. The clonotype comes from a man aged 45-60 years who received an inactivated influenza vaccine. Donor details come from another sample of the same person, matched by shared clones. CDR3 protein: CASSPHGGGSDTQYF. The nucleotide sequence is TGTGCCAGCAGCCCCCATGGCGGGGGGTCAGATACGCAGTATTTT.